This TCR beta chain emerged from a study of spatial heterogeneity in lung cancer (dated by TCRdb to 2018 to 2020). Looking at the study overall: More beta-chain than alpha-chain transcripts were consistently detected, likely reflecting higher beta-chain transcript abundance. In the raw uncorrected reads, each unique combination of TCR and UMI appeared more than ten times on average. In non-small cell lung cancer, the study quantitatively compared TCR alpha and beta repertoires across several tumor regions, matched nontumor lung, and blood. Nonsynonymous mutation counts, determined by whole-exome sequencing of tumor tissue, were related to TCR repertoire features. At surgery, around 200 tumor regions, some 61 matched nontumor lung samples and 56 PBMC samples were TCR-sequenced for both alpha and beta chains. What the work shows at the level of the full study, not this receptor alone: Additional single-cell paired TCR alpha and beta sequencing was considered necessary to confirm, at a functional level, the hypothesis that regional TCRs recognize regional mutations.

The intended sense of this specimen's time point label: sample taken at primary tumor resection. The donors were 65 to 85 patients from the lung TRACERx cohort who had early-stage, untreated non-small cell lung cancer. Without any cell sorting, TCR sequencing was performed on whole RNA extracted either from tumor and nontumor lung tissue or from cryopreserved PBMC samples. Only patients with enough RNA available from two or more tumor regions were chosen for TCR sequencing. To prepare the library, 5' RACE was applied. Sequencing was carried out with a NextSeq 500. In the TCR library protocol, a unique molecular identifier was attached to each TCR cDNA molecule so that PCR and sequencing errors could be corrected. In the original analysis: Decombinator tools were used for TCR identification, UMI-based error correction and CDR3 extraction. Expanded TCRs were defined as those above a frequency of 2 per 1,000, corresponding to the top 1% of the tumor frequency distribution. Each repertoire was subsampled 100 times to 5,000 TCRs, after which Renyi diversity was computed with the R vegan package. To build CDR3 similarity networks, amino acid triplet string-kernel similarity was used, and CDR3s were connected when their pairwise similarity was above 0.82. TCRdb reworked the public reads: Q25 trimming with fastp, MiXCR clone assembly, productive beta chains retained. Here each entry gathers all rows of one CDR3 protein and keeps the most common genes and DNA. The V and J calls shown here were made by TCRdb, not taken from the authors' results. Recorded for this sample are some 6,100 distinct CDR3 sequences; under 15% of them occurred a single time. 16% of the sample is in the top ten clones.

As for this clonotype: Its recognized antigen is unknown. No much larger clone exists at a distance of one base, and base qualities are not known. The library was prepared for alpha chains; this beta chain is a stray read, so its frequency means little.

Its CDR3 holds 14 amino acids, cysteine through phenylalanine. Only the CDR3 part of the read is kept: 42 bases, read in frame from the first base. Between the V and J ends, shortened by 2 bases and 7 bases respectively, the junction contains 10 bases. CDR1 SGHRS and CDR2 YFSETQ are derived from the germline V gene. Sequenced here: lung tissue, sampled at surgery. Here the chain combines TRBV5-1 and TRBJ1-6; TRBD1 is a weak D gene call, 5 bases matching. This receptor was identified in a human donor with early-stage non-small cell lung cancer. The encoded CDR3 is CASSLEGNNSPLHF. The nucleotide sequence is TGCGCCAGCAGCTTAGAGGGGAACAATTCACCCCTCCACTTT.